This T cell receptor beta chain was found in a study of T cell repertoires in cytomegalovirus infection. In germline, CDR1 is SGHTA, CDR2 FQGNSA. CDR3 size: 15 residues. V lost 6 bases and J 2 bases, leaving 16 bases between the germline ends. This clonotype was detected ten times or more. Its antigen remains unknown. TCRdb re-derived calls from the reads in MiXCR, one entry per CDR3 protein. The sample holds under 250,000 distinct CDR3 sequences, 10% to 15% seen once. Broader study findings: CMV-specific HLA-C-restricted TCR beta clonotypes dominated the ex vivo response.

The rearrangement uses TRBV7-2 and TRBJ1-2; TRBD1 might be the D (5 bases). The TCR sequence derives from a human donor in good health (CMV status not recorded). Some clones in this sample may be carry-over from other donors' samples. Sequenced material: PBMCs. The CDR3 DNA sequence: TGTGCCAGCAGGCCCAGGGAGACACCAAACTATGGCTACACCTTC. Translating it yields CASRPRETPNYGYTF.